The 12 T cell receptor beta chains below all came from one sample that was sequenced in a study of T cell changes during pregnancy in multiple sclerosis. Clones were read by immunoSEQ multiplex PCR, and TCRdb kept only the in-frame ones, dropping some. This sample has about 69,000 clones; around 92% occur once, and the top ten carry roughly 2%. The sample consisted of peripheral blood, taken in the third trimester of pregnancy. These receptors originate from a female donor in good health, enrolled as a control in a pregnancy study.

V usage is TRBV7-3 and J usage is TRBJ2-3; D uncertain. V was trimmed by 0 bases and J by 3 bases, leaving 10 bases between them. Germline CDR1 SGHTA, CDR2 FQGTGA. There are 15 residues in the CDR3. The CDR3 is CASSLTGGSTDTQYF. As DNA, the CDR3 is TGTGCCAGCAGCTTAACAGGCGGATCAACAGATACGCAGTATTTT.

The J gene is TRBJ1-1, the V gene TRBV19; 10 nucleotides agree with TRBD1. Per the germline V gene, CDR1 is LNHDA and CDR2 is SQIVND (reference sequence). Unmatched junction bases numbered 9, after V lost 7 bases and J lost 1 base. The CDR3 runs 16 residues. The CDR3 DNA is TGTGCCAGTAAGTTATTGACAGGGGGCAGGAACACTGAAGCTTTCTTT. Translating gives CASKLLTGGRNTEAFF.

The chain links TRBV7-2 to TRBJ2-7, with D perhaps TRBD1 (5 bases). Germline values: CDR1 SGHTA, CDR2 FQGNSA. CDR3 size: 15 residues. The germline V and J ends were trimmed by 1 base and 8 bases, with 18 bases remaining between them. CDR3 amino acids: CASSLGSIQVFQQYF. The CDR3 bases are TGTGCCAGCAGCTTAGGCTCGATACAGGTGTTTCAGCAGTACTTC.

This clone was counted once. This chain links TRBV19 with TRBJ2-5; D uncertain. The CDR3 contains 13 residues. CDR1 and CDR2 (germline): LNHDA, SQIVND (reference sequence). Deletions cut 8 bases from V and 4 bases from J, with 14 bases between. The CDR3 spells CASGRALGETQYF. CDR3 coding DNA: TGTGCCAGTGGCCGCGCCCTAGGAGAGACCCAGTACTTC.

The chain carries TRBV6-1 and TRBJ1-4, with TRBD1 matching 9 bases. The germline V gene encodes CDR1 MNHNS and CDR2 SASEGT. CDR3 length: 12 residues. After removal of 6 bases from V and 7 bases from J, the junction contained 0 bases not matched to a gene. CDR3 DNA: TGTGCCAGCAGGGACAGGGGTGAAAAACTGTTTTTT. Encoded protein: CASRDRGEKLFF.

The chain joins TRBV9 to TRBJ2-2; 12 nucleotides match TRBD1. The V gene end was trimmed by 0 bases and the J gene end by 4 bases; junction bases not matched to a gene: 4. Germline-derived CDR1 and CDR2 are SGDLS and YYNGEE. This CDR3 comprises 17 residues. Here the CDR3 reads CASSVGGQGAVTGELFF. The CDR3 coding sequence is TGTGCCAGCAGCGTAGGGGGACAGGGGGCGGTCACCGGGGAGCTGTTTTTT.

The CDR3 sequence is CASSPPHRSSYEQYF. The CDR3, as DNA: TGTGCCAGCTCACCACCACACAGGAGCTCCTACGAGCAGTACTTC. This chain joins TRBV18 and TRBJ2-7, with D possibly being TRBD1 (5 bases). Looked up from germline, CDR1 is KGHSH and CDR2 is LQKENI. The CDR3 covers 15 residues. V lost 0 bases, J lost 0 bases, and 9 bases lay in between.

This rearrangement joins TRBV6-5 to TRBJ2-1, with TRBD1 matching 8 bases. The V gene's germline CDR1 is MNHEY and CDR2 SVGAGI. The CDR3 length is 15 residues. Unmatched junction bases numbered 7, after V lost 7 bases and J lost 2 bases. In DNA form, the CDR3 reads TGTGCCAGCACTGACAGGGGAACTCCCTACAATGAGCAGTTCTTC. It yields the protein CASTDRGTPYNEQFF.

The count of this clone is one. V is TRBV6-5 and J is TRBJ2-1; 9 bases agree with TRBD1. The germline CDR1 and CDR2 sequences are MNHEY and SVGAGI. The V gene end was trimmed by 6 bases and the J gene end by 1 base; junction bases not matched to a gene: 4. There are 15 residues in the CDR3. The CDR3 coding sequence is TGTGCCAGCAGACAGACAGGGGGATCCTACAATGAGCAGTTCTTC. This codes for CASRQTGGSYNEQFF.

The chain combines TRBV6-1 with TRBJ2-5; 11 positions agree with TRBD2. CDR3 length equals 17 residues. V shed 4 bases and J 5 bases; nucleotides not matched to a gene: 12. The V gene's germline CDR1 is MNHNS and CDR2 SASEGT. CDR3 in amino acids: CASSVSGRLAGMETQYF. Here the CDR3 DNA reads TGTGCCAGCAGTGTCTCCGGCCGACTAGCGGGGATGGAGACCCAGTACTTC.

J is TRBJ2-1 and V is TRBV21-1; the D call in the table, TRBD2, was not verified against the DNA. TRBV21-1 represents a pseudogene. The CDR3 sequence is 13 residues long. CDR3 DNA sequence: TGTGCCAGCATAAAGAGTACGCGTGATGAGCAGTTCTTC. This translates into CASIKSTRDEQFF.

The chain employs TRBV6-5 and TRBJ2-3, with TRBD2 matching over 7 bases. The trim removed 7 bases at V and 2 bases at J, leaving 6 bases unmatched. Germline CDR1 and CDR2: MNHEY and SVGAGI. The CDR3 loop spans 14 amino acids. The CDR3 DNA is TGTGCCAGCACCCGGGGGGTCAACACAGATACGCAGTATTTT. Its translation is CASTRGVNTDTQYF.